This is a list of T cell receptor beta chains from one sample in a study of blood T cell repertoires in COVID-19. Assay used: immunoSEQ multiplex PCR; TCRdb lists only in-frame clones, some missing. The repertoire includes 180,000 or so clones, almost 90% of them detected once, and about 1.6% sits in the top ten. Sequencing used peripheral blood. The receptors were gathered from a man aged 18 to 30 with active or convalescent COVID-19. CDR3s include the opening cysteine and the closing phenylalanine or tryptophan. Fields, in order: CDR3 DNA, CDR3 protein, J gene, clone size, CDR3 length, V gene, D gene. A D gene is named only where the DNA matches it firmly. A clone size is listed for some rows: how often the clone was seen (once, few, many), or a class if it is expanded.

DNA: TGTGCCAGCAGCGGCCGGGACAGGGAAGGGTACACCTTC; CDR3: CASSGRDREGYTF; J: TRBJ1-2; size: NA; length: 13; V: TRBV9; D: TRBD1
DNA: TGTGCCTGGAGTATCCGAGTCTCTGGAAACACCATATATTTT; CDR3: CAWSIRVSGNTIYF; J: TRBJ1-3; size: NA; length: 14; V: TRBV30; D: NA
DNA: TGTGCCAGCAGTCCAAGACAAACGAACACTGAAGCTTTCTTT; CDR3: CASSPRQTNTEAFF; J: TRBJ1-1; size: NA; length: 14; V: TRBV28; D: NA
DNA: TGTGCCAGCATCGCGAACAGGGGTGGTGGCTACAATGAGCAGTTCTTC; CDR3: CASIANRGGGYNEQFF; J: TRBJ2-1; size: NA; length: 16; V: TRBV7-8; D: TRBD1
DNA: TGTGCCAGCAGCTTATATCGGGGTTCCCGCTACGAGCAGTACTTC; CDR3: CASSLYRGSRYEQYF; J: TRBJ2-7; size: NA; length: 15; V: TRBV11-2; D: NA
DNA: TGTGCCAGCAGCTTATACAGGACAGCGAACACTGAAGCTTTCTTT; CDR3: CASSLYRTANTEAFF; J: TRBJ1-1; size: NA; length: 15; V: TRBV11-2; D: NA
DNA: TGTGCCAGCAGTGAAGGCGATGAGCAGTTCTTC; CDR3: CASSEGDEQFF; J: TRBJ2-1; size: NA; length: 11; V: TRBV2; D: NA
DNA: TGTGCCAGCAGCTTACAGATTAACTATGGCTACACCTTC; CDR3: CASSLQINYGYTF; J: TRBJ1-2; size: few; length: 13; V: TRBV11-2; D: NA
DNA: TGCGCCAGCAGCTTAACAGGGCCCTCTGGAAACACCATATATTTT; CDR3: CASSLTGPSGNTIYF; J: TRBJ1-3; size: NA; length: 15; V: TRBV5-1; D: NA
DNA: TGCGCCAGCAGCCAGGCCGCAAGGGAGGCGCACCTGAGGAACTATGGCTACACCTTC; CDR3: CASSQAAREAHLRNYGYTF; J: TRBJ1-2; size: NA; length: 19; V: TRBV4-1; D: NA
DNA: TGCGCCAGCAGCTTGGCAAAGACAGTGAAGTACACTGAAGCTTTCTTT; CDR3: CASSLAKTVKYTEAFF; J: TRBJ1-1; size: NA; length: 16; V: TRBV5-1; D: NA
DNA: TGTGCCAGCCTTAAGGGGATACCGAACTATGGCTACACCTTC; CDR3: CASLKGIPNYGYTF; J: TRBJ1-2; size: NA; length: 14; V: TRBV5-6; D: NA
DNA: TGTGCCAGCACTACTACAGGGGGCCTCTATGGCTACACCTTC; CDR3: CASTTTGGLYGYTF; J: TRBJ1-2; size: NA; length: 14; V: TRBV6-6; D: TRBD1
DNA: TGTGCCAGCACTCGCGAGACAGGGCGTAAGATTGATGAGCAGTTCTTC; CDR3: CASTRETGRKIDEQFF; J: TRBJ2-1; size: NA; length: 16; V: TRBV5-4; D: TRBD1
DNA: TGTGCCAGCAGCTTCTTAGGGACAGGGGATAACTATGGCTACACCTTC; CDR3: CASSFLGTGDNYGYTF; J: TRBJ1-2; size: NA; length: 16; V: TRBV7-2; D: TRBD1
DNA: TGTGCCAGCAAAGCACAGGGGGTGAACAATCAGCCCCAGCATTTT; CDR3: CASKAQGVNNQPQHF; J: TRBJ1-5; size: NA; length: 15; V: TRBV6-5; D: TRBD1
DNA: TGTGCCTCTAGGAGAGACGGGGAGGGCTACACCTTC; CDR3: CASRRDGEGYTF; J: TRBJ1-2; size: once; length: 12; V: TRBV19; D: NA
DNA: TGTGCCAGCCGGCGGCCCTCGAGCTACGAGCAGTACTTC; CDR3: CASRRPSSYEQYF; J: TRBJ2-7; size: few; length: 13; V: TRBV6-5; D: NA
DNA: TGTGCCAGCAGCTTAACAGTTCAGGGGGAGCTGTTTTTT; CDR3: CASSLTVQGELFF; J: TRBJ2-2; size: NA; length: 13; V: TRBV7-3; D: NA
DNA: TGTGCCAGCAGTGACCGGGACACATATGGCTACACCTTC; CDR3: CASSDRDTYGYTF; J: TRBJ1-2; size: NA; length: 13; V: TRBV6-1; D: NA
DNA: TGTGCCACGAAAAAACTGGACAGGCCAAAAGAGACCCAGTACTTC; CDR3: CATKKLDRPKETQYF; J: TRBJ2-5; size: NA; length: 15; V: TRBV28; D: TRBD1
DNA: TGTGCCACCAGTGCAGGGAGGGGTCAGCCCCAGCATTTT; CDR3: CATSAGRGQPQHF; J: TRBJ1-5; size: NA; length: 13; V: TRBV24-1; D: NA
DNA: TGTGCCAGCGGGGGGGGGAGCCAGGGAATGGGTACGCAGTATTTT; CDR3: CASGGGSQGMGTQYF; J: TRBJ2-3; size: NA; length: 15; V: TRBV28; D: TRBD2
DNA: TGCGCCAGCAGCCTCAGGACTAGCGGGAGTAGGGACGAGCAGTACTTC; CDR3: CASSLRTSGSRDEQYF; J: TRBJ2-7; size: NA; length: 16; V: TRBV4-1; D: TRBD2
DNA: TGTGCCTGGAATTACGGGAGGGCCGTAGGGGAGCTGTTTTTT; CDR3: CAWNYGRAVGELFF; J: TRBJ2-2; size: NA; length: 14; V: TRBV30; D: TRBD2
DNA: TGTGCCAGCAGCTGGACAGCCAGCACAGATACGCAGTATTTT; CDR3: CASSWTASTDTQYF; J: TRBJ2-3; size: NA; length: 14; V: TRBV7-6; D: NA
DNA: TGTGCCAGCAGCGCACTAGCGGACACAGATACGCAGTATTTT; CDR3: CASSALADTDTQYF; J: TRBJ2-3; size: NA; length: 14; V: TRBV9; D: TRBD2
DNA: TGTGCCACCAGTGATGTCCGGGGGGCTCAAGAGACCCAGTACTTC; CDR3: CATSDVRGAQETQYF; J: TRBJ2-5; size: once; length: 15; V: TRBV24-1; D: NA
DNA: TGTGCCAGCAGCTCTACAGGCCCGACAGGGACCACTGAAGCTTTCTTT; CDR3: CASSSTGPTGTTEAFF; J: TRBJ1-1; size: few; length: 16; V: TRBV7-3; D: TRBD1
DNA: TGCGCCCTCCTCCGGCGGGATAGCACAGATACGCAGTATTTT; CDR3: CALLRRDSTDTQYF; J: TRBJ2-3; size: NA; length: 14; V: TRBV5-1; D: NA
DNA: TGTGCCAGCAGCCGGGACGAGCCGGGACAGGGAACCAATGAGCAGTTCTTC; CDR3: CASSRDEPGQGTNEQFF; J: TRBJ2-1; size: NA; length: 17; V: TRBV4-2; D: TRBD1
DNA: TGTGCCAGCAGCTCGCCAAGGACAGGACCCAACACTGAAGCTTTCTTT; CDR3: CASSSPRTGPNTEAFF; J: TRBJ1-1; size: NA; length: 16; V: TRBV5-4; D: TRBD1
DNA: TGTGCCAGCTCACCGAGGGGACTAGCGGGAGCCCTCCAAGAGACCCAGTACTTC; CDR3: CASSPRGLAGALQETQYF; J: TRBJ2-5; size: NA; length: 18; V: TRBV18; D: TRBD2
DNA: TGTGCCAGCAGCCGTAATAGCGGGAGGGCCGGGGAGCAGTTCTTC; CDR3: CASSRNSGRAGEQFF; J: TRBJ2-1; size: once; length: 15; V: TRBV5-5; D: TRBD2
DNA: TGTGCCACCCCCAGGGGCGACACCAAAGGAAAGTACTTC; CDR3: CATPRGDTKGKYF; J: TRBJ2-7; size: NA; length: 13; V: TRBV15; D: NA
DNA: TGTGCCACCAGCAGAGATGATCGGGATACGCAGTATTTT; CDR3: CATSRDDRDTQYF; J: TRBJ2-3; size: NA; length: 13; V: TRBV15; D: NA
DNA: TGTGCCAGTAGTAATAGCGGGAGTAATGAGCAGTTCTTC; CDR3: CASSNSGSNEQFF; J: TRBJ2-1; size: once; length: 13; V: TRBV19; D: TRBD2
DNA: TGTGCCAGCAGCTTAGCGTACCAGGGTACTAACTATGGCTACACCTTC; CDR3: CASSLAYQGTNYGYTF; J: TRBJ1-2; size: NA; length: 16; V: TRBV7-9; D: NA
DNA: TGTGCCAGCAGCCAACAGGCGAACTATGGCTACACCTTC; CDR3: CASSQQANYGYTF; J: TRBJ1-2; size: NA; length: 13; V: TRBV4-2; D: NA
DNA: TGTGCCAGCAGTTACTCGGGTAGCGGAATTTACAATGAGCAGTTCTTC; CDR3: CASSYSGSGIYNEQFF; J: TRBJ2-1; size: NA; length: 16; V: TRBV6-6; D: NA
DNA: TGTGCCAGCAGAGACTACAAGGGTGGGCCTAGCGGAAAAGAGCAGTACTTC; CDR3: CASRDYKGGPSGKEQYF; J: TRBJ2-7; size: NA; length: 17; V: TRBV11-2; D: TRBD2
DNA: TGTGCCAGCAGTGACCGGGACAGGGGGCCGCCTGACCTAAACACCATATATTTT; CDR3: CASSDRDRGPPDLNTIYF; J: TRBJ1-3; size: once; length: 18; V: TRBV6-4; D: TRBD1
DNA: TGTGCCACCAGTGACACAGGGTGGGGCAGCTCTGGGGCCAACGTCCTGACTTTC; CDR3: CATSDTGWGSSGANVLTF; J: TRBJ2-6; size: NA; length: 18; V: TRBV24-1; D: NA
DNA: TGTGCCAGCAGCTTAGATTACGGCCAAGAGACCCAGTACTTC; CDR3: CASSLDYGQETQYF; J: TRBJ2-5; size: NA; length: 14; V: TRBV7-2; D: NA
DNA: TGTGCCAGCAGGCTAGTCGCCAGCACAGATACGCAGTATTTT; CDR3: CASRLVASTDTQYF; J: TRBJ2-3; size: NA; length: 14; V: TRBV2; D: NA
DNA: TGTGCCAGCAGCGGGACTAGCGGGGGGACAGATACGCAGTATTTT; CDR3: CASSGTSGGTDTQYF; J: TRBJ2-3; size: NA; length: 15; V: TRBV5-8; D: TRBD2
DNA: TGCGCCAGCAACCCCGGGGACTACCCGGGTCGGGAGCAGTTCTTC; CDR3: CASNPGDYPGREQFF; J: TRBJ2-1; size: NA; length: 15; V: TRBV5-1; D: TRBD2
DNA: TGTGCCAGCAGCTTGAGTCGGGGAGGGTTCTATGGCTACACCTTC; CDR3: CASSLSRGGFYGYTF; J: TRBJ1-2; size: few; length: 15; V: TRBV5-4; D: NA
DNA: TGTGCCAGCCAACAGGGTACGAGGAATCAGCCCCAGCATTTT; CDR3: CASQQGTRNQPQHF; J: TRBJ1-5; size: NA; length: 14; V: TRBV19; D: NA
DNA: TGCGCCAGCAGCTTGGGCCCCTCCGGGAGTAACTATGGCTACACCTTC; CDR3: CASSLGPSGSNYGYTF; J: TRBJ1-2; size: NA; length: 16; V: TRBV5-1; D: NA
DNA: TGTGCCAGCAGCTTCGGACAGGGGGCCGAAAAACTGTTTTTT; CDR3: CASSFGQGAEKLFF; J: TRBJ1-4; size: NA; length: 14; V: TRBV5-6; D: TRBD1
DNA: TGTGCCAGCAGCCAGGGACAGGGGGCCGGTGGCTACACCTTC; CDR3: CASSQGQGAGGYTF; J: TRBJ1-2; size: NA; length: 14; V: TRBV7-3; D: TRBD1
DNA: TGTGCCAGCAGTTTTACAGGGGGGGCCAACTATGGCTACACCTTC; CDR3: CASSFTGGANYGYTF; J: TRBJ1-2; size: few; length: 15; V: TRBV11-2; D: TRBD1
DNA: TGTGCCAGCTCACCTGGGACAGTAGGAAACACCATATATTTT; CDR3: CASSPGTVGNTIYF; J: TRBJ1-3; size: NA; length: 14; V: TRBV18; D: TRBD1
DNA: TGTGCCAGCAGGCCCGCGGGGGACCTTACCTACGAGCAGTACTTC; CDR3: CASRPAGDLTYEQYF; J: TRBJ2-7; size: NA; length: 15; V: TRBV27; D: TRBD2
DNA: TGCGCCAGCAGCCCGAAAGACAGGGAAGAGACCCAGTACTTC; CDR3: CASSPKDREETQYF; J: TRBJ2-5; size: NA; length: 14; V: TRBV5-1; D: TRBD1
DNA: TGTGCCAGCAGTAATAGCCAGGGGGTGACCCAGTACTTC; CDR3: CASSNSQGVTQYF; J: TRBJ2-5; size: NA; length: 13; V: TRBV6-5; D: TRBD1